Reported below is one T cell receptor beta chain. The data are from a study of blood T cell repertoires in COVID-19. Trimming took 4 bases from V and 5 from J; bases not matched to a gene: 6. Germline CDR1 reads SQVTM; CDR2 reads ANQGSEA. This CDR3 is built from 16 residues. Using immunoSEQ multiplex PCR, the repertoire was profiled, and TCRdb retains in-frame clones only, with some absent. Of about 110,000 clones listed, approximately 88% are singletons. Sequences were obtained from peripheral blood. This receptor was taken from a human donor in a cohort sampled during active COVID-19. The chain employs TRBV29-1 and TRBJ2-2, with 14 nucleotides matching TRBD2. The DNA for the CDR3 is TGCAGCGTTGTAGTAGGACTAGCGGGAGGTACCGGGGAGCTGTTTTTT. This encodes CSVVVGLAGGTGELFF.